This T cell receptor (beta chain) originates from a study of T cells in Graves' hyperthyroidism and ophthalmopathy. TCR beta CDR3 sequences were amplified from RNA transcripts. Initially, a first-round RT-PCR of the TCR CDR3 employed the HTBI primer set. TCRdb re-derived calls from the multiplex PCR reads in MiXCR, one entry per CDR3 protein. The sample comprises 400,000 to 500,000 distinct CDR3 sequences, around 13% of which are singletons, and more than 4.5% rests with the top ten. Trimming pared 4 bases from V and 8 bases from J, leaving 14 bases between. CDR1 and CDR2 (germline): DFQATT, SNEGSKA (reference sequence). The CDR3 has 13 residues. Across 18 months, stable Graves' hyperthyroidism was marked by no progression to ophthalmopathy. Clinical symptoms, serum thyroxine and TRAb, thyroid ultrasound and orbital computed tomography together formed the diagnostic basis. Whole-study findings and limits: The model predicted ophthalmopathy a median approximately 6 months before onset. Ophthalmopathy and stable hyperthyroidism were told apart by a 13 V-J model.

With respect to this clonotype: Its antigen remains unknown.

The chain has TRBV20-1 and TRBJ2-2; no clear D gene. Material: blood. The sequence was collected from a woman aged 18-29 years with Graves' hyperthyroidism. In nucleotides, the CDR3 is TGCAGTGCTAAGAACCCGTTGTCTGGGGAGCTGTTTTTT. Its translation: CSAKNPLSGELFF.